This TCR beta chain is drawn from a study of cytomegalovirus exposure and HLA in healthy donors. Using immunoSEQ multiplex PCR, the repertoire was profiled, and TCRdb retains in-frame clones only, with some absent. The sample holds around 120,000 clones, approximately 90% seen once. V dropped 4 bases and J dropped 6 bases, with 9 bases sitting between them. Germline CDR1 is SQVTM and CDR2 is ANQGSEA. This CDR3 region has 11 residues. The sequence was obtained from a woman under 30 in good health and CMV-seropositive. The V and J genes are TRBV29-1 and TRBJ1-1; weak D call: TRBD1 (6 bases). Sequenced material: PBMCs. The CDR3 DNA reads TGCAGCGTTGGACAGGCAGCTGAAGCTTTCTTT. Protein sequence: CSVGQAAEAFF.